Listed below are T cell receptor beta chains from one sample, sequenced in a study of beta chain features in type 1 diabetes. Sequencing was performed with immunoSEQ multiplex PCR; in TCRdb, only in-frame clones are kept and a portion is missing. The sample lists hundreds of thousands of clones, roughly an eighth occurring once. Sequencing used naive CD4+ T cells from blood. These receptors originate from a man younger than 35 with type 1 diabetes. CDR3s leave out the opening cysteine and the closing phenylalanine or tryptophan.

V gene: TRBV29-1; J gene: TRBJ1-1; CDR3 length: 11; CDR3 protein: SARGTGVAEAF
V gene: TRBV9; J gene: TRBJ2-3; CDR3 length: 18; CDR3 protein: ASSAPRTSGRAFGTDTQY
V gene: TRBV18; J gene: TRBJ2-2; CDR3 length: 14; CDR3 protein: ASSLGLAGYTGELF
V gene: TRBV29-1; J gene: TRBJ1-3; CDR3 length: 12; CDR3 protein: SVVPGGSGNTIY
V gene: TRBV9; J gene: TRBJ1-2; CDR3 length: 11; CDR3 protein: ASTPSGDSGYT
V gene: TRBV6-5; J gene: TRBJ2-7; CDR3 length: 13; CDR3 protein: ASSYNLAEPYEQY
V gene: TRBV5-4; J gene: TRBJ2-7; CDR3 length: 13; CDR3 protein: ASSPGGTDSYEQY
V gene: TRBV30; J gene: TRBJ1-2; CDR3 length: 14; CDR3 protein: AWSQVPGHGGSGYT
V gene: TRBV5-8; J gene: TRBJ2-5; CDR3 length: 15; CDR3 protein: ASSLATSSLYQETQY
V gene: TRBV6-6; J gene: TRBJ2-7; CDR3 length: 11; CDR3 protein: ASGTGGSWEQY
V gene: TRBV9; J gene: TRBJ1-3; CDR3 length: 12; CDR3 protein: ASSPQGGGNTIY
V gene: TRBV15; J gene: TRBJ2-7; CDR3 length: 13; CDR3 protein: ATSRDPGVGYEQY
V gene: TRBV7-2; J gene: TRBJ2-5; CDR3 length: 13; CDR3 protein: ASSLTSGLGETQY
V gene: TRBV6-5; J gene: TRBJ2-1; CDR3 length: 12; CDR3 protein: ASSSPITRNEQF
V gene: TRBV13; J gene: TRBJ1-1; CDR3 length: 11; CDR3 protein: ASSLARADEAF
V gene: TRBV28; J gene: TRBJ1-1; CDR3 length: 16; CDR3 protein: ASSSYISPNSREMEAF
V gene: TRBV29-1; J gene: TRBJ2-1; CDR3 length: 11; CDR3 protein: SVEGLAGGEQF
V gene: TRBV9; J gene: TRBJ2-3; CDR3 length: 12; CDR3 protein: ASSVATGTDTQY
V gene: TRBV5-6; J gene: TRBJ2-5; CDR3 length: 16; CDR3 protein: ASSLGAPGQGPLTAQY
V gene: TRBV30; J gene: TRBJ2-3; CDR3 length: 13; CDR3 protein: AWSLRRGSTDTQY
V gene: TRBV23-1; J gene: TRBJ1-5; CDR3 length: 15; CDR3 protein: ASSPWEGEEGNQPQH
V gene: TRBV7-3; J gene: TRBJ2-1; CDR3 length: 14; CDR3 protein: ASSLSRDRVRDEQF
V gene: TRBV6-1; J gene: TRBJ2-1; CDR3 length: 12; CDR3 protein: AIDLAGGGNEQF
V gene: TRBV21-1; J gene: TRBJ2-2; CDR3 length: 10; CDR3 protein: ASSNRNGELF
V gene: TRBV18; J gene: TRBJ2-1; CDR3 length: 11; CDR3 protein: ASLIQGSNEQF